The sequence of this T cell receptor beta chain was determined in a study of Graves' ophthalmopathy and Graves' hyperthyroidism. About the study: The study drew peripheral blood at initial diagnosis, before any treatment.

RNA served as the template for amplifying TCR beta CDR3 regions. HTBI primers were employed in first-round RT-PCR, then a second-round multiplex PCR followed. MiXCR, run by TCRdb on the multiplex PCR reads, gives a single entry per CDR3 protein. The table lists roughly 480,000 distinct CDR3 sequences, around an eighth of them singletons. The germline V gene encodes CDR1 LNHDA and CDR2 SQIVND (reference sequence). Trimming removed 4 bases at V and 1 base at J, with 10 bases between. The CDR3 has 14 amino acids. No donor had other autoimmune disease, uncontrolled infection, pregnancy or lactation. This clonotype was seen ten or more times. Antigen specificity is unknown. Study conclusions and caveats: Blood also contained most of the expanded thyroid clonotypes above 0.001 frequency. Classification of ophthalmopathy versus stable hyperthyroidism by a 13-signature model yielded about 88% sensitivity and around 81% specificity.

The chain carries TRBV19 and TRBJ1-1; unclear D gene. This receptor was obtained from a woman aged 25 to 39 with Graves' ophthalmopathy. Sample: blood. The DNA of the CDR3 is TGTGCCAGTAGTACCGAGACACCGAACACTGAAGCTTTCTTT. Amino acids: CASSTETPNTEAFF.